The 28 T cell receptor beta chains below come from one sample, sequenced in a study of spatial heterogeneity in lung cancer (dated by TCRdb to about 2019). These TCRs' antigens remain unknown. Per the publication, the time point label means: sample taken at primary tumor resection. What the study reported, not specific to this receptor: The tumor nonsynonymous mutation count correlated with the number of expanded intratumoral alpha and beta TCRs.

Library preparation used 5' RACE. The listed sequencing device is NextSeq 500. Clones were called with MiXCR by TCRdb after fastp trimmed the public reads at Q25, and only in-frame beta chains were retained. Each CDR3 protein gets just one entry, which takes the most common genes and DNA from the rows behind it. A total of about 20,000 distinct CDR3 sequences appear in this sample, 5.8% of them only once. Of the sample, 10% is held by the ten largest clones. The input for sequencing was lung tumor tissue, taken at surgery. These receptors came from a female donor with early-stage non-small cell lung cancer.

This clonotype is medium-sized in the sample. This beta chain lies outside the target of a library built for alpha chains; its clone size means little. The chain's CDR3 is CASSRGKAYEQYF. CDR3 DNA: TGTGCCAGCAGCAGGGGGAAGGCGTACGAGCAGTACTTC. This chain connects TRBV5-6 to TRBJ2-7; tentative D call: TRBD1 (6 bases). CDR1 SGHDT and CDR2 YYEEEE come from the germline V gene. V was cut by 4 bases and J by 4 bases, with 12 bases left in between. The length of the CDR3 is 13 residues.

This clonotype was observed at least ten times. A library prepared for alpha chains yielded this beta chain as an off-target read; its size is of little meaning. This chain uses TRBV6-5 with TRBJ1-1; the match to TRBD1 covers 7 bases. There are 17 residues in the CDR3. Per the germline V gene, CDR1 is MNHEY and CDR2 is SVGAGI. V was pared by 0 bases and J by 10 bases, with 17 bases of the junction left unmatched. The CDR3 sequence: CASSYSGQGGRSGGAFF. The CDR3 DNA reads as TGTGCCAGCAGTTACTCGGGTCAGGGGGGGAGAAGTGGAGGAGCTTTCTTT.

This clonotype came up many times. This beta chain is an unintended read in a library built for alpha chains; its size means little. The rearrangement joins TRBV28 to TRBJ1-2, with unresolved D. Trimming removed 2 bases from V and 4 bases from J, with 8 bases in between. CDR1 and CDR2 from the germline V gene are MDHEN and SYDVKM. This CDR3 contains 13 residues. This CDR3 is CASSLRAAYGYTF. Here the CDR3 DNA reads TGTGCCAGCAGTTTAAGGGCGGCCTATGGCTACACCTTC.

A remark on this clonotype: Because the library targeted alpha chains, this beta chain is an off-target read whose size means little. The chain is built from TRBV12-3 or TRBV12-4 and TRBJ1-5; a weak D match, TRBD1 (5 bases). This CDR3 comprises 14 residues. Trimming removed 1 base from V and 5 bases from J, with 9 bases in between. Here the CDR3 reads CASSLDGAYQPQHF. Here the CDR3 DNA reads TGTGCCAGCAGTTTAGACGGGGCGTATCAGCCCCAGCATTTT.

This clonotype qualifies as medium-sized (0.01 to 0.1%). Because this beta chain is a stray read in a library intended to capture alpha chains, its abundance should not be given much weight. The V gene is TRBV4-1, the J gene TRBJ2-3; the match to TRBD2 covers 13 bases. CDR1 is MGHRA and CDR2 is YSYEKL in the germline V gene. V was pared by 4 bases and J by 4 bases, with 2 bases of the junction left unmatched. The CDR3 runs to 15 residues. This CDR3 is CASSLGLAGADTQYF. The CDR3 DNA reads as TGCGCCAGCAGCCTAGGACTAGCGGGAGCAGATACGCAGTATTTT.

Notes on this clonotype: Because this beta chain is a stray read in a library intended to capture alpha chains, its abundance should not be given much weight. This chain connects TRBV20-1 to TRBJ2-1; D unresolved. The CDR3 is 13 amino acids. The germline V and J ends were trimmed by 0 bases and 5 bases, with 8 bases remaining between them. Germline V gene lookup returns CDR1 DFQATT and CDR2 SNEGSKA (reference sequence). The CDR3 nucleotides are TGCAGTGCTAGAGATAGGCAAAACAATGAGCAGTTCTTC. Translating it yields CSARDRQNNEQFF.

At least ten counts were recorded for this clonotype. This beta chain is an unintended read in a library built for alpha chains; its size means little. J is TRBJ2-2 and V is TRBV14; D tentatively reads TRBD1 or TRBD2 (6 bases each). Trimming stripped 4 bases from V and 8 bases from J, with 17 bases between. The CDR3 has 15 amino acids. CDR1 SGHDN and CDR2 FVKESK come from the germline V gene. The CDR3, as DNA: TGTGCCAGCAGCCCCCTAGTCCCGGGGGCGGGGGAGCTGTTTTTT. Translation gives CASSPLVPGAGELFF.

Notes on this clonotype: This beta chain appears as a stray read in a library generated for alpha chains; its size is not informative. The chain carries TRBV11-1 and TRBJ2-1; 7 nucleotides align to TRBD2. V trimming: 5 bases; J trimming: 2 bases; junction bases outside the gene matches: 3. CDR3 size: 14 residues. CDR1 and CDR2 (germline): SGHAT, FQDESV (reference sequence). The CDR3 reads CASSRSGTYNEQFF. The CDR3, as DNA: TGTGCCAGCAGCCGCAGCGGGACCTACAATGAGCAGTTCTTC.

The sample holds many counts of this clonotype. The size of this beta chain means little, since it is a stray read in a library made for alpha chains. The chain uses TRBV4-1 and TRBJ1-2, with D perhaps TRBD1 (5 bases). The ends were cut back, 4 bases at V and 8 bases at J, with 20 bases in the middle. There are 15 residues in the CDR3. Germline CDR1 MGHRA, CDR2 YSYEKL. The CDR3 protein is CASSPLLRGNRGYTF. As DNA, the CDR3 is TGCGCCAGCAGCCCTCTTCTTCGGGGGAATAGAGGCTACACCTTC.

The table lists this clonotype with many counts. This beta chain is an off-target read within a library intended for alpha chains, so its frequency means little. This CDR3 reads CSVEDRTGVLDTQYF. DNA of the CDR3: TGCAGCGTTGAAGATCGAACAGGGGTACTAGATACGCAGTATTTT. The chain carries TRBV29-1 and TRBJ2-3, with 7 bases identical to TRBD1. V shed 0 bases, J shed 5 bases, and the junction held 8 bases outside the gene matches. This CDR3 is 15 amino acids long. CDR1 and CDR2 from the germline V gene are SQVTM and ANQGSEA.

This clonotype has at least ten counts. A library made for alpha chains picked up this beta chain off target, so its size means little. This sequence joins TRBV29-1 and TRBJ2-5; TRBD1 matches 8 bases. Germline CDR1 reads SQVTM; CDR2 reads ANQGSEA. V lost 6 bases and J lost 3; bases outside the gene matches: 3. The CDR3 is 12 residues long. The CDR3 DNA is TGCAGCGTGACACAGGGGGAAGAGACCCAGTACTTC. It encodes CSVTQGEETQYF.

This clonotype was seen at least ten times. This beta chain is an unintended read in a library built for alpha chains; its size means little. This sequence joins TRBV5-4 and TRBJ2-3, with TRBD1 identical over 11 bases. The V and J ends lost 5 bases and 5 bases, in that order; junction bases with no gene match: 10. In germline, CDR1 is SGHNT, CDR2 YYREEE (reference sequence). This CDR3 comprises 16 residues. This CDR3 is CASSTTGQGARDTQYF. CDR3 nucleotide sequence: TGTGCCAGCAGTACGACAGGACAGGGGGCGCGAGATACGCAGTATTTT.

In its sample, this clonotype was seen many times. For a library built for alpha chains, this beta chain is a stray read; little rests on its size. The rearrangement links TRBV7-3 to TRBJ2-2; TRBD2 might be the D (5 bases). Germline V lookup: CDR1 SGHTA, CDR2 FQGTGA. The CDR3 has 15 amino acids. The ends were cut back, 5 bases at V and 6 bases at J, with 16 bases in the middle. In DNA form, the CDR3 reads TGTGCCAGCAGCCAAACACTTGGTAGCGCCGGGGAGCTGTTTTTT. Protein: CASSQTLGSAGELFF.

There are a few counts of this clonotype. This beta chain is an off-target read within a library intended for alpha chains, so its frequency means little. The CDR3 region is CSVLGATNEKLFF. Here the CDR3 DNA reads TGCAGTGTTTTAGGGGCAACTAATGAAAAACTGTTTTTT. The V call is TRBV20-1, the J call TRBJ1-4; D possibly corresponds to TRBD1 (5 bases). V lost 7 bases to trimming and J lost 0 bases, with 9 bases between them. The germline CDR1 and CDR2 sequences are DFQATT and SNEGSKA (reference sequence). The CDR3 consists of 13 residues.

This clonotype ranks as medium-sized. Since it is a stray read in a library aimed at alpha chains, this beta chain has a size that is not meaningful. The chain uses TRBV28 and TRBJ1-2; a possible D gene is TRBD1 (5 bases). There are 16 residues in the CDR3. CDR1 is MDHEN and CDR2 is SYDVKM in the germline V gene. Trimming left V 5 bases short and J 4 bases short, with 20 bases between. CDR3 in amino acids: CASSKGETTISYGYTF. DNA of the CDR3: TGTGCCAGCAGTAAAGGGGAGACTACAATCTCCTATGGCTACACCTTC.

Of note for this clonotype: One base away lies a much larger clone, so this may be a sequencing read error. Found in a library prepared for alpha chains, this beta chain is an off-target read, and its abundance has little meaning. This CDR3 reads CASSFGAGEANEKFF. The CDR3 DNA is TGTGCCAGCAGTTTCGGGGCGGGAGAGGCAAATGAGAAGTTCTTC. The V and J genes are TRBV28 and TRBJ2-1; TRBD2 matches 7 bases. Looked up from germline, CDR1 is MDHEN and CDR2 is SYDVKM. This CDR3 contains 15 residues.

Many counts were recorded for this clonotype. This beta chain is off target for a library built for alpha chains, so its abundance means little. V gene TRBV5-1 combines with J gene TRBJ1-4; 7 bases match TRBD1. Germline CDR1 and CDR2: SGHRS and YFSETQ. The CDR3 sequence is 15 residues long. V gave up 0 bases and J gave up 7 bases; unmatched junction bases: 6. The CDR3 is CASSLGQGKGEKLFF. The CDR3 DNA reads as TGCGCCAGCAGCTTGGGACAGGGAAAAGGTGAAAAACTGTTTTTT. Looking up the rest from reference TRBV5-1 and TRBJ1-4 gives the full variable domain: KAGVTQTPRYLIKTRGQQVTLSCSPISGHRSVSWYQQTPGQGLQFLFEYFSETQRNKGNFPGRFSGRQFSNSRSEMNVSTLELGDSALYLCASSLGQGKGEKLFFGSGTQLSVL.

With regard to this clonotype: This beta chain lies outside the target of a library built for alpha chains; its clone size means little. The V gene is TRBV7-2, the J gene TRBJ2-7; D possibly matches TRBD1 or TRBD2 (5 bases each). The CDR3 has 15 amino acids. V was pared by 1 base and J by 2 bases, with 12 bases between. CDR1 SGHTA and CDR2 FQGNSA come from the germline V gene. This CDR3 reads CASSLGRGRTYEQYF. In nucleotides, the CDR3 is TGTGCCAGCAGCTTAGGTCGGGGACGGACCTACGAGCAGTACTTC.

This clonotype turned up a few times. A library made for alpha chains picked up this beta chain off target, so its size means little. The rearrangement joins TRBV20-1 to TRBJ2-3; no reliable D call. With 0 bases removed from V and 0 bases from J, the gap between germline ends came to 13 bases. The CDR3 sequence is 16 residues long. Germline assignment: CDR1 DFQATT and CDR2 SNEGSKA (reference sequence). Written as DNA, the CDR3 is TGCAGTGCTAGAGATCGTAGACGCCTGAGCACAGATACGCAGTATTTT. Amino acid sequence: CSARDRRRLSTDTQYF.

This clonotype occurred many times. This beta chain lies outside the target of a library built for alpha chains; its clone size means little. V gene TRBV3-1 combines with J gene TRBJ2-3, with D perhaps assigned TRBD1 or TRBD2 (5 bases each). Germline values: CDR1 LGHDT, CDR2 YNNKEL (reference sequence). This CDR3 spans 15 amino acids. Deletions cut 4 bases from V and 0 bases from J, with 11 bases between. CDR3 amino acids: CASSLYRDSTDTQYF. The CDR3 DNA reads as TGTGCCAGCAGCCTGTACCGGGACAGCACAGATACGCAGTATTTT.

This clonotype was picked up many times. Relative to the germline gene, one junction end is altered; a read error may explain this. A library made for alpha chains picked up this beta chain off target, so its size means little. J is TRBJ2-3 and V is TRBV7-7, with unresolved D. The V gene's germline CDR1 is SSHAT and CDR2 FNYEAQ (reference sequence). CDR3 length equals 13 residues. This chain's CDR3 is CASSLSVSDTQYF. CDR3 sequence (DNA): TGTGCTAGCAGCTTATCGGTCTCAGATACGCAGTATTTT.

This clonotype has at least ten counts. This beta chain is a stray read from a library made for alpha chains; its abundance is not meaningful. The rearrangement joins TRBV20-1 to TRBJ2-7; TRBD1 or TRBD2 may be the D gene (5 bases each). Trimming shortened V by 2 bases and J by 2 bases, and 28 bases separated the two germline ends. Per germline, CDR1 DFQATT and CDR2 SNEGSKA (reference sequence). There are 19 residues in the CDR3. The CDR3: CSARLPRAFGGLGAYEQYF. Here the CDR3 DNA reads TGCAGTGCTAGATTACCTCGGGCTTTTGGTGGGCTGGGGGCCTACGAGCAGTACTTC.

There are many counts of this clonotype. This beta chain is off target for a library built for alpha chains, so its abundance means little. The rearrangement links TRBV5-4 to TRBJ2-7; the match to TRBD2 covers 12 bases. V shed 4 bases, J shed 5 bases, and the junction held 7 bases outside the gene matches. Germline lookup yields CDR1 SGHNT and CDR2 YYREEE (reference sequence). There are 15 residues in the CDR3. The CDR3 DNA reads as TGTGCCAGCAGCCCTCCTACTAGCGGGAGGAACGAGCAGTACTTC. Amino acids: CASSPPTSGRNEQYF.

In this sample, this clonotype is medium-sized. As an off-target read in a library built for alpha chains, this beta chain has a frequency of little significance. The J gene is TRBJ2-2, the V gene TRBV11-2, with no clear D. The CDR3 consists of 12 residues. The germline V and J ends were trimmed by 5 bases and 8 bases, with 9 bases remaining between them. Germline CDR1 and CDR2: SGHAT and FQNNGV. In DNA, the CDR3 is TGTGCCAGCAGCCCAACACCGGGGGAGCTGTTTTTT. Amino acids: CASSPTPGELFF.

The sample holds many counts of this clonotype. Found in a library prepared for alpha chains, this beta chain is an off-target read, and its abundance has little meaning. The V call is TRBV7-6, the J call TRBJ2-7; 10 bases agree with TRBD1. The CDR3 sequence is 16 residues long. The junction had 8 bases not matched to a gene; V was cut back by 4 bases and J by 2 bases. The germline CDR1 and CDR2 sequences are SGHVS and FNYEAQ. The CDR3 reads CASSSGVGQGTYEQYF. CDR3 bases: TGTGCCAGCAGCTCCGGGGTGGGACAGGGGACCTACGAGCAGTACTTC.

Judged by abundance, this clonotype is medium-sized. A library prepared for alpha chains yielded this beta chain as an off-target read; its size is of little meaning. V and J are TRBV7-9 and TRBJ2-5, with TRBD1 as a possible D gene (6 bases). Germline V gene sequence: CDR1 SEHNR, CDR2 FQNEAQ (reference sequence). This CDR3 spans 14 amino acids. V lost 1 base, J lost 7 bases, and 13 bases lay in between. The CDR3 bases are TGTGCCAGCAGCTTAGAAGGCAGGGGCCGGACCCAGTACTTC. It translates to CASSLEGRGRTQYF. Full variable domain (missing parts from reference TRBV7-9 and TRBJ2-5): DTGVSQNPRHKITKRGQNVTFRCDPISEHNRLYWYRQTLGQGPEFLTYFQNEAQLEKSRLLSDRFSAERPKGSFSTLEIQRTEQGDSAMYLCASSLEGRGRTQYFGPGTRLLVL.

Ten or more counts support this clonotype. This beta chain came through as a stray read in a library set up for alpha chains, and its size says little. The CDR3 nucleotides are TGTGCCTGGACGCCGGGTGGCGGGGAGCTGTTTTTT. It specifies CAWTPGGGELFF. The chain couples TRBV30 to TRBJ2-2; D is unresolved. Germline lookup yields CDR1 GTSNPN and CDR2 SVGIG (reference sequence). Between the trimmed V and J ends, which lost 4 bases and 7 bases, there was a span of 10 bases. The CDR3 runs to 12 residues.

This clonotype has ten or more counts. The library was designed around alpha chains, so this beta chain is a stray read whose abundance carries little weight. The genes are TRBV15 and TRBJ1-5, with D uncertain. Between the trimmed V and J ends, which lost 0 bases and 0 bases, there was a span of 12 bases. Germline loops: CDR1 LNHNV, CDR2 YYDKDF (reference sequence). The CDR3 is 17 amino acids. The CDR3 sequence: CATSRDRLGYSNQPQHF. Here the CDR3 DNA reads TGTGCCACCAGCAGAGATCGCTTGGGGTATAGCAATCAGCCCCAGCATTTT.